These 7 T cell receptor beta chains were all obtained from the same sample, sequenced in a study of blood T cells in healthy people across ages. A second PCR, run for about 7 to 11 cycles, used a sample-barcoded 5' primer plus a J-beta primer mix. Using its own MiXCR run on the 5' RACE reads, TCRdb lists one record per CDR3 protein. The table records around 2 million distinct CDR3 sequences, about two fifths of them present only once. The sequencing input was blood. The receptors were gathered from a human donor in good health.

The chain links TRBV5-4 to TRBJ2-3; 7 bases are shared with TRBD2. The CDR3 runs to 16 residues. Germline values: CDR1 SGHNT, CDR2 YYREEE (reference sequence). V shed 4 bases and J 2 bases; nucleotides not matched to a gene: 10. The CDR3 protein is CASSLGLYPSTDTQYF. The CDR3 coding sequence is TGTGCCAGCAGCCTGGGACTATACCCTTCCACAGATACGCAGTATTTT.

V usage is TRBV6-5 and J usage is TRBJ2-6, with TRBD2 as a possible D gene (5 bases). The germline V and J ends were trimmed by 0 bases and 0 bases, with 9 bases remaining between them. Germline loops: CDR1 MNHEY, CDR2 SVGAGI. The CDR3 sequence is 17 residues long. For the CDR3, the DNA is TGTGCCAGCAGTTACTCCGGACTTAGCTCTGGGGCCAACGTCCTGACTTTC. Its protein is CASSYSGLSSGANVLTF.

This clonotype was seen only a few times. The chain combines TRBV7-9 with TRBJ2-2, with D possibly matching TRBD1 (6 bases). The germline gives CDR1 SEHNR, CDR2 FQNEAQ (reference sequence). Trimming took off 6 bases at V and 0 bases at J, with 14 bases between the two ends. This CDR3 is built from 16 residues. This chain's CDR3 is CASSGQTSSNTGELFF. The CDR3 coding sequence is TGTGCCAGCAGTGGACAGACCTCTTCGAACACCGGGGAGCTGTTTTTT.

This clonotype was detected many times. The chain combines TRBV5-1 with TRBJ1-4; 10 positions agree with TRBD1. The CDR3 length is 15 residues. V lost 3 bases and J lost 8; bases outside the gene matches: 7. Per the germline V gene, CDR1 is SGHRS and CDR2 is YFSETQ. CDR3: CASSYSGTGEEKLFF. The CDR3 coding sequence is TGCGCCAGCAGCTATTCCGGGACAGGGGAGGAAAAACTGTTTTTT. Complete variable domain (other parts from reference TRBV5-1 and TRBJ1-4): KAGVTQTPRYLIKTRGQQVTLSCSPISGHRSVSWYQQTPGQGLQFLFEYFSETQRNKGNFPGRFSGRQFSNSRSEMNVSTLELGDSALYLCASSYSGTGEEKLFFGSGTQLSVL.

This chain connects TRBV5-1 to TRBJ2-3; 8 bases align to TRBD1. The CDR3 is made up of 16 amino acids. CDR1 and CDR2 from the germline V gene are SGHRS and YFSETQ. V shed 3 bases, J shed 3 bases, and the junction held 9 bases outside the gene matches. The DNA of the CDR3 is TGCGCCAGCAGCTCCCTAGGACAGGGTATTACAGATACGCAGTATTTT. It encodes CASSSLGQGITDTQYF.

The chain couples TRBV6-2 or TRBV6-3 to TRBJ2-7; 7 bases fit TRBD1. J gave up 2 bases and V 3 bases, and 13 bases lay outside the gene matches. CDR1 is MNHEY, CDR2 SVGEGT, per germline. The CDR3 is made up of 17 amino acids. In DNA form, the CDR3 reads TGTGCCAGCAGTTATAAAACCGGGACAGAGTTGCCCTACGAGCAGTACTTC. Protein sequence: CASSYKTGTELPYEQYF.

V is TRBV20-1 and J is TRBJ2-3; D may be TRBD1 (7 bases). This CDR3 contains 14 residues. Germline V lookup: CDR1 DFQATT, CDR2 SNEGSKA (reference sequence). The V gene lost 6 bases and the J gene lost 5 bases, with 18 bases spanning the gap. This CDR3 reads CSAPSRGRIDTQYF. The CDR3 DNA reads as TGCAGTGCCCCCTCCAGGGGGAGGATAGATACGCAGTATTTT.